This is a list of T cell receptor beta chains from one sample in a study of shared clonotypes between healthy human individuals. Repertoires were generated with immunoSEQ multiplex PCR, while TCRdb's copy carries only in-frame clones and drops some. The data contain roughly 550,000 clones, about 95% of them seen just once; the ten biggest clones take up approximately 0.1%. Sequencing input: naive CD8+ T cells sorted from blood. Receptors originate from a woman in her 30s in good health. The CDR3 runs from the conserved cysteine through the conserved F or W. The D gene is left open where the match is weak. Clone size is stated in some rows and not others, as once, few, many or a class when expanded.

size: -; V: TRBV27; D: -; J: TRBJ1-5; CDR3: CASSLGSFQPQHF; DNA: TGTGCCAGCAGTTTAGGCAGTTTTCAGCCCCAGCATTTT
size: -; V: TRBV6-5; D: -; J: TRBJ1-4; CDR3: CASGTPTNEKLFF; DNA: TGTGCCAGCGGTACACCAACTAATGAAAAACTGTTTTTT
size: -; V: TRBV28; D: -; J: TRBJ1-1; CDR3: CASSFLGYSTAFF; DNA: TGTGCCAGCAGTTTTTTGGGGTATAGCACGGCTTTCTTT
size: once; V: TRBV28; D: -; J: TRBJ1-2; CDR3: CASLDSSYGYTF; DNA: TGTGCCAGCTTGGACAGTTCCTATGGCTACACCTTC
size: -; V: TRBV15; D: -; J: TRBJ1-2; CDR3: CATGAIGDIANYGYTF; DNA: TGTGCCACCGGGGCTATAGGGGACATAGCTAACTATGGCTACACCTTC
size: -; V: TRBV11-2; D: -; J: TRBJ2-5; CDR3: CASSLSRRTGEETQYF; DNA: TGTGCCAGCAGCTTAAGTCGTCGTACCGGGGAAGAGACCCAGTACTTC
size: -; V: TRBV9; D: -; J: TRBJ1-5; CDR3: CASSVGTVSQPQHF; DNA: TGTGCCAGCAGCGTAGGGACAGTTTCTCAGCCCCAGCATTTT
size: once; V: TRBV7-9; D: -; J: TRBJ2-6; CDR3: CASSNSGPHSGANVLTF; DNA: TGTGCCAGCAGCAATAGCGGACCCCACTCTGGGGCCAACGTCCTGACTTTC
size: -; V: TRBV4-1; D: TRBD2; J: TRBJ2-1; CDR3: CASSVPGTSGRLAYNEQFF; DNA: TGCGCCAGCAGCGTACCCGGGACTAGCGGGAGGTTGGCTTACAATGAGCAGTTCTTC
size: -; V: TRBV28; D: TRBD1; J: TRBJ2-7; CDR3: CASSSPTGTGPYNYEQYF; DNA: TGTGCCAGCAGTTCCCCAACCGGGACAGGGCCCTACAACTACGAGCAGTACTTC
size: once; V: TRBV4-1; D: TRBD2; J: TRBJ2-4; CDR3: CASSQSGTAKNIQYF; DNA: TGCGCCAGCAGCCAGAGCGGGACCGCCAAAAACATTCAGTACTTC
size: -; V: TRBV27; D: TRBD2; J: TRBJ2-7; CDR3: CASSLNGLAGLSYEQYF; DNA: TGTGCCAGCAGTCTCAACGGACTAGCGGGACTCTCCTACGAGCAGTACTTC
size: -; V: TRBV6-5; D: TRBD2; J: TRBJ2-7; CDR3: CASSGLAGGDDEQYF; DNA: TGTGCCAGCAGTGGGCTAGCGGGAGGGGACGACGAGCAGTACTTC
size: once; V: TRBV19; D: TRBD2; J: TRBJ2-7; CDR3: CASSIGTSGYEQYF; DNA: TGTGCCAGTAGTATCGGGACTAGCGGTTACGAGCAGTACTTC
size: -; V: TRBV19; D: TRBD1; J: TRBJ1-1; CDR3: CASSTHPRTGNTEAFF; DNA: TGTGCCAGTAGTACCCACCCAAGGACAGGGAACACTGAAGCTTTCTTT
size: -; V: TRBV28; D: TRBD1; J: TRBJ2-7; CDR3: CASSLLLGTGVLYEQYF; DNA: TGTGCCAGCAGTTTACTGTTGGGGACAGGAGTACTCTACGAGCAGTACTTC
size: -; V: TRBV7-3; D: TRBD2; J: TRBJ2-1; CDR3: CASSSSGRKYNEQFF; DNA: TGTGCCAGCAGCTCGAGCGGGAGGAAGTACAATGAGCAGTTCTTC
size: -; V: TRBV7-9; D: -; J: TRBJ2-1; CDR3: CASSLVPNEQFF; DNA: TGTGCCAGCAGCTTAGTCCCGAATGAGCAGTTCTTC
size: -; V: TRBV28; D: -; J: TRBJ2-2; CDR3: CASSPRQITGELFF; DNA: TGTGCCAGCAGTCCCCGACAGATTACCGGGGAGCTGTTTTTT
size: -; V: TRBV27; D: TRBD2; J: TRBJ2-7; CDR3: CASSLSRLAGSYEQYF; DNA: TGTGCCAGCAGTTTATCGAGGCTAGCGGGCTCCTACGAGCAGTACTTC
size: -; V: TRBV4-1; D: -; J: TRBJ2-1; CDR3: CASSQVFERRNNEQFF; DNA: TGCGCCAGCAGCCAAGTATTCGAACGCAGGAACAATGAGCAGTTCTTC
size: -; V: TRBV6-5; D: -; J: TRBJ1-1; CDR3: CAGTQRGEAFF; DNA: TGTGCCGGCACCCAGAGGGGGGAAGCTTTCTTT
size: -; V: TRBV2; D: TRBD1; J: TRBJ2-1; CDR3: CARGTGYLNEQFF; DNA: TGTGCCAGAGGGACAGGATACCTCAATGAGCAGTTCTTC